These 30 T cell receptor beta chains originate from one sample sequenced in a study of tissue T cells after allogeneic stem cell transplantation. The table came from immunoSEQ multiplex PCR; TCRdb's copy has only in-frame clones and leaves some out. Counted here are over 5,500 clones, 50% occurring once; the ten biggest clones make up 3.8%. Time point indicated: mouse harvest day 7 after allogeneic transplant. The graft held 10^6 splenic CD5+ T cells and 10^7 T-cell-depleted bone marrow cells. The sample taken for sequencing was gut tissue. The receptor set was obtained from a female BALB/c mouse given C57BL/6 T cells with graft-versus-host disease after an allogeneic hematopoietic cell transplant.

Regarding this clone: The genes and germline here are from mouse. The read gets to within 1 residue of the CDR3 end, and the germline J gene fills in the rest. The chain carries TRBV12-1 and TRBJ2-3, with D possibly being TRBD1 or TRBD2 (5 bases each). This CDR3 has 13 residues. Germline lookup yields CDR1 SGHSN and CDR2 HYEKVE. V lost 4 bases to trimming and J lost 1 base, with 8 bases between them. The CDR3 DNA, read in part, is TGTGCCAGCTCGAGGGGCGGTGCAGAAACGCTGTAT. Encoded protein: CASSRGGAETLY. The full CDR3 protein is CASSRGGAETLYF.

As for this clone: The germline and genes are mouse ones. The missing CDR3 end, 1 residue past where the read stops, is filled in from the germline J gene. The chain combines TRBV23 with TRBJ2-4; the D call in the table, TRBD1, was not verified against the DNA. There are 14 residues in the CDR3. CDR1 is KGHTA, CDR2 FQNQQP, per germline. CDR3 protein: CSSSQQGSQNTLYF. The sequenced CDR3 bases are TGCTCCAGCAGTCAACAGGGTAGTCAAAACACCTTGTAC.

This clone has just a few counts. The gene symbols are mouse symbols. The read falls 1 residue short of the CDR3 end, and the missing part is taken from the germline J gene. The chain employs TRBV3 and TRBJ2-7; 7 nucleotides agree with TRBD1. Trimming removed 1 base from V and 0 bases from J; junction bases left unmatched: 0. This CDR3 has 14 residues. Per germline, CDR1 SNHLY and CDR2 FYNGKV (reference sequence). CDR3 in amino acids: CASSLGTGSYEQYF. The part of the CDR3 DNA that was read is TGTGCCAGCAGCTTAGGGACAGGCTCCTATGAACAGTAC.

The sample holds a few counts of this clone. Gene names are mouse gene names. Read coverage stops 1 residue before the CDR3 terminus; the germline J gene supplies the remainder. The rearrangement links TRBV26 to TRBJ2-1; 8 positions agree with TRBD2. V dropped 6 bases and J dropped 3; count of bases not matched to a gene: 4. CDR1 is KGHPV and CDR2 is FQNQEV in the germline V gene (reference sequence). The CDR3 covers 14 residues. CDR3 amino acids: CASRELGVYAEQFF. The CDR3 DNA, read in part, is TGTGCCAGCAGGGAACTGGGGGTCTATGCTGAGCAGTTC. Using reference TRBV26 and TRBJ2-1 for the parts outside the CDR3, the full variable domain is NSKVIQTPRYLVKGQGQKAKMRCIPEKGHPVVFWYQQNKNNEFKFLINFQNQEVLQQIDMTEKRFSAECPSNSPCSLEIQSSEAGDSALYLCASRELGVYAEQFFGPGTRLTVL.

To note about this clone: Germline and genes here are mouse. The CDR3 sequence: CASSFRDSNTGQLYF. The CDR3 bases that were read are TGTGCAAGCAGCTTCCGGGACTCAAACACCGGGCAGCTCTAC. The rearrangement uses TRBV16 and TRBJ2-2; D perhaps matches TRBD2 (6 bases). The read ends 1 residue before the CDR3 terminus; that terminus is restored from the germline J gene. Germline CDR1 SGHSA, CDR2 FRNQAP. This CDR3 region has 15 residues. Trimming left V 3 bases short and J 0 bases short, with 8 bases between.

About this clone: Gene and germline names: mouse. The CDR3 loop reads CASSLTGRAETLYF. Incomplete CDR3 DNA: TGTGCCAGCAGTTTAACAGGGCGTGCAGAAACGCTGTAT. The chain has TRBV14 and TRBJ2-3, with TRBD1 as a possible D gene (6 bases). The read comes to an end 1 residue before the CDR3 does, leaving the germline J gene to fill in the end. The CDR3 contains 14 residues. Germline V gives CDR1 SGHDT, CDR2 FRDEAV. V shed 2 bases and J shed 1 base, with 8 bases lying between them.

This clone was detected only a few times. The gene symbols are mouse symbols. The CDR3 is CTCSAERGQLYF. The covered CDR3 bases are TGCACCTGCAGTGCAGAAAGAGGGCAGCTCTAC. The V call is TRBV1, the J call TRBJ2-2, with D unclear. Coverage ceases 1 residue before the CDR3 finishes, and the germline J gene fills in the end. V was trimmed by 0 bases and J by 8 bases, leaving 4 bases between them. This CDR3 region has 12 residues. The germline V gene encodes CDR1 NSQYPW and CDR2 LRSPGD (reference sequence).

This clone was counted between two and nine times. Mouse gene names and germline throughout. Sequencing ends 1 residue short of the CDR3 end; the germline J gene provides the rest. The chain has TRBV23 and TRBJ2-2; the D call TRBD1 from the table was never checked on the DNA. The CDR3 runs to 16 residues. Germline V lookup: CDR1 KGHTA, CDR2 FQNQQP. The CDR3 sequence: CSSSQSGTGNTGQLYF. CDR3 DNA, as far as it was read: TGCTCCAGCAGTCAATCGGGGACAGGGAACACCGGGCAGCTCTAC.

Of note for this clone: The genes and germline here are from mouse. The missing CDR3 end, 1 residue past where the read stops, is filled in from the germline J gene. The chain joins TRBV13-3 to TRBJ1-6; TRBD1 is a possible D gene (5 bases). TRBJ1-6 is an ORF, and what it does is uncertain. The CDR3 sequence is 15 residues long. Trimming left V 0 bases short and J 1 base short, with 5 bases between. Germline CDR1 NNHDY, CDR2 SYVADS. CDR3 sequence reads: CASSDGGSYNSPLYF. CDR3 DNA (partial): TGTGCCAGCAGTGATGGGGGCTCCTATAATTCGCCCCTCTAC.

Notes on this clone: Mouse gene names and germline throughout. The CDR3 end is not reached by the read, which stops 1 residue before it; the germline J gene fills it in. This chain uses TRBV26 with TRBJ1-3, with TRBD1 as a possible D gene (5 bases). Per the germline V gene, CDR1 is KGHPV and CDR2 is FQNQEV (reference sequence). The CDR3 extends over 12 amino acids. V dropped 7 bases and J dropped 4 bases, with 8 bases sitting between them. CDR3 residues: CASTRVGNTLYF. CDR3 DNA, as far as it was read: TGTGCCAGCACCAGGGTCGGAAATACGCTCTAT.

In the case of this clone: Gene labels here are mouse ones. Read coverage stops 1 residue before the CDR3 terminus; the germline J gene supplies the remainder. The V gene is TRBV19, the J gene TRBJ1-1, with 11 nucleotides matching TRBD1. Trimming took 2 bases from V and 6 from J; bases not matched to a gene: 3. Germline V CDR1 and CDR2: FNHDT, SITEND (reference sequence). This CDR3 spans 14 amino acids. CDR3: CASSMRDRGSEVFF. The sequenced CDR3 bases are TGTGCCAGCAGTATGAGGGACAGGGGGTCAGAAGTCTTC.

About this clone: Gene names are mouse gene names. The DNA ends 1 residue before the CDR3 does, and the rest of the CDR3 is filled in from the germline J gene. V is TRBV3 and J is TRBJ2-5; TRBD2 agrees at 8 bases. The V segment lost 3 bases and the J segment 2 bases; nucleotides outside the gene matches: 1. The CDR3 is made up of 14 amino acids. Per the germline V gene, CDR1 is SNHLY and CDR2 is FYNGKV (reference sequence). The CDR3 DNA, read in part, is TGTGCCAGCAGCTTCGGGACTGGCCAAGACACCCAGTAC. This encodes CASSFGTGQDTQY. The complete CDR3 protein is CASSFGTGQDTQYF.

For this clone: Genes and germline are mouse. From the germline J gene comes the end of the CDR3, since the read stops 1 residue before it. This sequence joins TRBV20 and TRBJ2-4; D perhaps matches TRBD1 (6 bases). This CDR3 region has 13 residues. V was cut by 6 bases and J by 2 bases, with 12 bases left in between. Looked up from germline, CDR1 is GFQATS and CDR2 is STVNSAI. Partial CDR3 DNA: TGTGGTGCCAACCGGGACAATCAAAACACCTTGTAC. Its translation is CGANRDNQNTLY. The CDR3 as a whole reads CGANRDNQNTLYF.

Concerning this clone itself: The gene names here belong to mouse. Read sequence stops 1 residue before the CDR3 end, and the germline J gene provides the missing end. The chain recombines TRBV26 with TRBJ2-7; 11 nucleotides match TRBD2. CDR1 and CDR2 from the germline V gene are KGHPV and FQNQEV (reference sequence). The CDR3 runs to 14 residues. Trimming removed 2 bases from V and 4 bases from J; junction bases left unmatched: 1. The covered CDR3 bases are TGTGCCAGCAGTCTGAGGACTGGGGGGTATGAACAGTAC. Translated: CASSLRTGGYEQY. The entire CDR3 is CASSLRTGGYEQYF.

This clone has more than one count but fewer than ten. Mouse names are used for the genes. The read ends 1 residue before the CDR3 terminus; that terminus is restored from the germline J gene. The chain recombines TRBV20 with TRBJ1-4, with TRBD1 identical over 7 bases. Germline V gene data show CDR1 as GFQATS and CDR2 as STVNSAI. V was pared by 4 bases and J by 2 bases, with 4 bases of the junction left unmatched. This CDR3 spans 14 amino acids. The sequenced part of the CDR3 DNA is TGTGGTGCTAAGACAGGGATCTCCAACGAAAGATTATTT. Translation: CGAKTGISNERLF. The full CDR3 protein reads CGAKTGISNERLFF. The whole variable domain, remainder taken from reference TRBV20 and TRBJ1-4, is GALVYQYPRRTICKSGTSMRMECQAVGFQATSVAWYRQSPQKTFELIALSTVNSAIKYEQNFTQEKFPISHPNLSFSSMTVLNAYLEDRGLYLCGAKTGISNERLFFGHGTKLSVL.

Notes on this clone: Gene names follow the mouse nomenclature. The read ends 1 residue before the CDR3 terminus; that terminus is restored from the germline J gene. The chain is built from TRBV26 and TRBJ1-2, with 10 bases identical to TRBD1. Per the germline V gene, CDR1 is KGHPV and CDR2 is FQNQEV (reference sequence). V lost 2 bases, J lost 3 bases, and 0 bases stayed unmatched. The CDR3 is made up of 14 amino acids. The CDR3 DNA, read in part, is TGTGCCAGCAGTCTGGGGACAGGGGACTCCGACTACACC. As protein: CASSLGTGDSDYT. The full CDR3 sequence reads CASSLGTGDSDYTF.

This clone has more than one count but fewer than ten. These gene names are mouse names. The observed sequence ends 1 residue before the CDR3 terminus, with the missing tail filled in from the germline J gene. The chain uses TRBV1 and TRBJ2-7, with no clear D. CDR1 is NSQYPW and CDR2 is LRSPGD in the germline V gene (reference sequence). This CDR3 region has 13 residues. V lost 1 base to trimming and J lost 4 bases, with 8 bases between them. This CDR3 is CTCSAVQPYEQYF. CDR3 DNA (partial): TGCACCTGCAGTGCAGTTCAGCCATATGAACAGTAC. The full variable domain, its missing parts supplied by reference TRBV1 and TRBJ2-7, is VTLLEQNPRWRLVPRGQAVNLRCILKNSQYPWMSWYQQDLQKQLQWLFTLRSPGDKEVKSLPGADYLATRVTDTELRLQVANMSQGRTLYCTCSAVQPYEQYFGPGTRLTVL.

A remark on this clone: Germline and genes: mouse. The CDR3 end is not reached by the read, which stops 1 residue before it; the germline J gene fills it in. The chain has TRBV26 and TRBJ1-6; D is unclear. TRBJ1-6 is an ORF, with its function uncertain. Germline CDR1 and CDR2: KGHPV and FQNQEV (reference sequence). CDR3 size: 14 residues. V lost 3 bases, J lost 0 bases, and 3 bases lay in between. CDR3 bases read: TGTGCCAGCAGTCTAAATTCCTATAATTCGCCCCTCTAC. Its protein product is CASSLNSYNSPLY. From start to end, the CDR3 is CASSLNSYNSPLYF.

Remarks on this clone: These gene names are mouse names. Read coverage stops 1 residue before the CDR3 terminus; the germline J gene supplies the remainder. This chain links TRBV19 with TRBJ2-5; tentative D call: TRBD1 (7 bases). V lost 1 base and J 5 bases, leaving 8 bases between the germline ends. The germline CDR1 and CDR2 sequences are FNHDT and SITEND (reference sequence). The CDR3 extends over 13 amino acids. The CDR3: CASSIRGRDTQYF. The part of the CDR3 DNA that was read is TGTGCCAGCAGTATAAGGGGGCGAGACACCCAGTAC.

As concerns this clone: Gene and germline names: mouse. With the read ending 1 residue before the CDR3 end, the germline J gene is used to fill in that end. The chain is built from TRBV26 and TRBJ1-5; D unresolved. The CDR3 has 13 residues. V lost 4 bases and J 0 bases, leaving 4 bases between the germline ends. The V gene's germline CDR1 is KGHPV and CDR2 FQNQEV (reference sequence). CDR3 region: CASSQGNNQAPLF. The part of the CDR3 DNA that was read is TGTGCCAGCAGTCAGGGTAACAACCAGGCTCCGCTT.

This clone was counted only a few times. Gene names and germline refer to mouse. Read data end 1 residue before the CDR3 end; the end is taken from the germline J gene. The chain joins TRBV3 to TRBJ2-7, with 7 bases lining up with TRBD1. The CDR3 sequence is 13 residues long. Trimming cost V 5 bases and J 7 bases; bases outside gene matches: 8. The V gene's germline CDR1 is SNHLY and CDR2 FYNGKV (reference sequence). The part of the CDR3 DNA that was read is TGTGCCAGCAGCCGACAGGGAGGAGGAGAACAGTAC. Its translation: CASSRQGGGEQY. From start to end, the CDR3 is CASSRQGGGEQYF.

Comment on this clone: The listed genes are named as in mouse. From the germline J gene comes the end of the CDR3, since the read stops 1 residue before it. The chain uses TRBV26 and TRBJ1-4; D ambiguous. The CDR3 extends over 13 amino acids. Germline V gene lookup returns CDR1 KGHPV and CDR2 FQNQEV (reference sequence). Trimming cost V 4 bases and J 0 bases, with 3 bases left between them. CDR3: CASSQISNERLFF. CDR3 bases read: TGTGCCAGCAGTCAGATTTCCAACGAAAGATTATTT.

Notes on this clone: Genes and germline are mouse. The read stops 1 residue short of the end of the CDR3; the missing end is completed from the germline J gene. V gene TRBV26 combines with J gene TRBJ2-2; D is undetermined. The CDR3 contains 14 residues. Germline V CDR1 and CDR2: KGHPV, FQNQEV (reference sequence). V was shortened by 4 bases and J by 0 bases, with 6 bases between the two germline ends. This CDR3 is CASSPTPNTGQLYF. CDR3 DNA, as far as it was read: TGTGCCAGCAGTCCGACACCAAACACCGGGCAGCTCTAC.

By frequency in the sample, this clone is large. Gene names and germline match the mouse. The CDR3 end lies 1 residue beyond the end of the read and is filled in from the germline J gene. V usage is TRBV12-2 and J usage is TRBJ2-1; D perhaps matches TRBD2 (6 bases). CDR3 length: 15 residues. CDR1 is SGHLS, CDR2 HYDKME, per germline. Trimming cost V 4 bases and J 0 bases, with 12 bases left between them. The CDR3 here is CASSLYWVNYAEQFF. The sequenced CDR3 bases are TGTGCCAGCTCCCTTTACTGGGTTAACTATGCTGAGCAGTTC. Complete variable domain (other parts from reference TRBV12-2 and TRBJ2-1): NSGVVQSPRYIIKGKGERSILKCIPISGHLSVAWYQQTQGQELKFFIQHYDKMERDKGNLPSRFSVQQFDDYHSEMNMSALELEDSAVYFCASSLYWVNYAEQFFGPGTRLTVL.

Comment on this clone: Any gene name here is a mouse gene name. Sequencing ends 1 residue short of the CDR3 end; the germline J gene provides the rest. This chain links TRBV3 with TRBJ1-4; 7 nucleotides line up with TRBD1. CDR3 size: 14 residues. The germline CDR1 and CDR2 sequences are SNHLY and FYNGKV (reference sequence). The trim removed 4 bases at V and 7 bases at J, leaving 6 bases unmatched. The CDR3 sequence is CASSSAGGSERLFF. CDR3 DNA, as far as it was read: TGTGCCAGCAGCTCCGCAGGGGGGTCCGAAAGATTATTT.

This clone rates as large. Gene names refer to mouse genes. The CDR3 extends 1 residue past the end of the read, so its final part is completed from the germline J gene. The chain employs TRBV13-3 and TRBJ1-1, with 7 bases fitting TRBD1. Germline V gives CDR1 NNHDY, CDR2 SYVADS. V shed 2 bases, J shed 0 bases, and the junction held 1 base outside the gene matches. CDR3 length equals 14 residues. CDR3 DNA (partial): TGTGCCAGCAGTGAGGGGACAGCAAACACAGAAGTCTTC. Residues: CASSEGTANTEVF. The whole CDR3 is CASSEGTANTEVFF.

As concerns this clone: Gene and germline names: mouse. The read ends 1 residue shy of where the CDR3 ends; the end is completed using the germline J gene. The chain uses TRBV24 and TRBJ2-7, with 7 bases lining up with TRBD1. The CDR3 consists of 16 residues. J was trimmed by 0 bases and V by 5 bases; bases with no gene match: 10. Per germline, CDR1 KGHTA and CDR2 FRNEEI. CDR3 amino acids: CASSIRGSRSSYEQYF. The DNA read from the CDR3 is TGTGCCAGCAGTATCAGGGGGTCTAGGAGCTCCTATGAACAGTAC.

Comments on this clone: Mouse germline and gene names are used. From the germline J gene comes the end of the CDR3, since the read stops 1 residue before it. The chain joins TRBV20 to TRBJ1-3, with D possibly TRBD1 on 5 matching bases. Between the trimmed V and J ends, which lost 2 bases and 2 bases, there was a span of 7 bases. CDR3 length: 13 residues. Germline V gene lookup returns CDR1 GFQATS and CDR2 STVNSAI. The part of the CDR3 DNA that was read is TGTGGTGCTAGGTGGGGGGCTGGAAATACGCTCTAT. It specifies CGARWGAGNTLY. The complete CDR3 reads CGARWGAGNTLYF.

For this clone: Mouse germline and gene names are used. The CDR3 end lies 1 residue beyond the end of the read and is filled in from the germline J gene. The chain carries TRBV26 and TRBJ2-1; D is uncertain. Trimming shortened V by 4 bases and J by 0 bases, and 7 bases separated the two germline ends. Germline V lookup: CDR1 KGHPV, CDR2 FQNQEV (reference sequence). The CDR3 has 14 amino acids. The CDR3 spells CASSPTNNYAEQFF. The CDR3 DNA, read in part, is TGTGCCAGCAGTCCCACAAATAACTATGCTGAGCAGTTC.

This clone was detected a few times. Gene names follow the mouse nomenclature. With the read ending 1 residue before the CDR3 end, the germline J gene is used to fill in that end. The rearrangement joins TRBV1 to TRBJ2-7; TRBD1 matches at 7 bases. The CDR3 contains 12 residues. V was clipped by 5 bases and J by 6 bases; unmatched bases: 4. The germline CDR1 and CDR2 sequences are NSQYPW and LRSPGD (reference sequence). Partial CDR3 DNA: TGCACCTGCAGTTCCACAGGGGTTGAACAGTAC. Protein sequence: CTCSSTGVEQY. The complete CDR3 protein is CTCSSTGVEQYF.